This T cell receptor beta chain was recorded in a study of blood T cells in healthy people across ages. Findings and limits, study-wide: Estimates of total diversity, which came from one million sequenced T cells, were considered to be underestimates.

A J-beta primer mix and a sample-barcoded 5' primer were used in a second PCR of about 7 to 11 cycles. TCRdb itself ran the 5' RACE reads through MiXCR, one entry per CDR3 protein. The repertoire consists of some 1.1 million distinct CDR3 sequences, with around two fifths occurring once and the leading ten covering approximately 14%. The CDR3 has 15 residues. The V segment lost 2 bases and the J segment 10 bases; nucleotides outside the gene matches: 7. Germline loops: CDR1 MNHNY, CDR2 SVGAGI (reference sequence). Concerning this clonotype: Antigen specificity is unknown.

The sequence came from a man between 18 and 35 years old in good health. V usage is TRBV6-6 and J usage is TRBJ1-6; TRBD1 aligns across 8 bases. Sequencing input: blood. The CDR3 spells CASSYTGGKDSPLHF. The CDR3 DNA is TGTGCCAGCAGTTACACAGGGGGTAAGGACTCACCCCTCCACTTT.